The source of this T cell receptor (beta chain) is a study of memory CD4+ T cells and cytomegalovirus serostatus. Per the germline V gene, CDR1 is LNHDA and CDR2 is SQIVND (reference sequence). V was clipped by 4 bases and J by 5 bases, with 5 bases between them. The CDR3 spans 12 residues. Study results and limitations: The CMV-associated TCR signature appears largely within the CD4+ memory repertoire.

The sort gate was single viable CD3+CD4+CD8-CD45RO+ cells for memory CD4+ T cells. Serostatus was set by detecting CMV pp150, pp28, p38, p52 IgG. After thawing, CD4+ T cells were positively selected. Data came from immunoSEQ multiplex PCR; TCRdb stores just in-frame clones and leaves some out. The data hold tens of thousands of clones, with about 78% observed a single time. This clone was found a few times. Its specificity is not known. The sequencing input was memory CD4+ T cells from blood. The chain has TRBV19 and TRBJ1-4; no clear D gene. This sequence originates from an adult in good health and CMV-seronegative. CDR3 DNA sequence: TGTGCCAGTAGTAAGGGAAATGAAAAACTGTTTTTT. Residues: CASSKGNEKLFF. The full variable domain, completed using reference TRBV19 and TRBJ1-4, is DGGITQSPKYLFRKEGQNVTLSCEQNLNHDAMYWYRQDPGQGLRLIYYSQIVNDFQKGDIAEGYSVSREKKESFPLTVTSAQKNPTAFYLCASSKGNEKLFFGSGTQLSVL.